What follows are 10 T cell receptor beta chains derived from one specimen sequenced in a study of shared clonotypes between healthy human individuals. The data were produced by immunoSEQ multiplex PCR, yet TCRdb's version contains in-frame clones alone and is incomplete. The sample contains around 100,000 clones, less than 80% of which appear only once. Input material: memory CD8+ T cells sorted from blood. As to subset: CD45RO+ cells pooled with CCR7-negative TemRA cells. Receptors were obtained from a woman younger than 45 in good health.

This sequence joins TRBV9 and TRBJ2-5, with D uncertain. V dropped 0 bases and J dropped 4 bases, with 10 bases sitting between them. The CDR3 totals 14 residues. Germline V CDR1 and CDR2: SGDLS, YYNGEE. CDR3 sequence (DNA): TGTGCCAGCAGCGTAGGGGATCTCGGAGAGACCCAGTACTTC. It encodes CASSVGDLGETQYF.

The table lists this clone with a count of one. The chain carries TRBV6-5 and TRBJ1-1; D not certain. Trimming removed 4 bases from V and 1 base from J, with 16 bases in between. CDR3 length: 16 residues. Per germline, CDR1 MNHEY and CDR2 SVGAGI. CDR3 residues: CASSSLSLSPNTEAFF. The CDR3 DNA reads as TGTGCCAGCAGTTCCCTTTCCTTGAGTCCGAACACTGAAGCTTTCTTT.

This clone was counted ten times or more. V and J are TRBV6-1 and TRBJ1-2, with 10 positions matching TRBD1. Trimming removed 2 bases from V and 5 bases from J; junction bases left unmatched: 5. Germline V gene lookup returns CDR1 MNHNS and CDR2 SASEGT. CDR3 length equals 15 residues. The CDR3 region has the DNA TGTGCCAGCAGTGAAACCGGGACAGGGGAATATGGCTACACCTTC. Translating it yields CASSETGTGEYGYTF.

This chain joins TRBV5-6 and TRBJ2-7; 7 bases align to TRBD2. Germline CDR1 and CDR2: SGHDT and YYEEEE. This CDR3 comprises 15 residues. V lost 6 bases and J lost 1; bases outside the gene matches: 10. CDR3 coding DNA: TGTGCCAGCATCGCCACTCGGGAGGTTTCCTACGAGCAGTACTTC. Protein: CASIATREVSYEQYF.

The J gene is TRBJ2-7, the V gene TRBV7-9; D not resolved. The CDR3 totals 12 residues. V lost 5 bases and J lost 1, with 6 bases in between. Germline V gives CDR1 SEHNR, CDR2 FQNEAQ (reference sequence). CDR3 residues: CASSPNSYEQYF. CDR3 coding DNA: TGTGCCAGCAGCCCGAATTCCTACGAGCAGTACTTC.

The chain carries TRBV29-1 and TRBJ2-1, with 12 positions matching TRBD2. V shed 4 bases, J shed 8 bases, and the junction held 9 bases outside the gene matches. Germline assignment: CDR1 SQVTM and CDR2 ANQGSEA. The CDR3 consists of 15 residues. The CDR3, as DNA: TGCAGCGTTGTCGGTCCTAGCGGGAGGGCCTATGAGCAGTTCTTC. Protein sequence: CSVVGPSGRAYEQFF.

The chain employs TRBV14 and TRBJ2-3; TRBD1 agrees at 9 bases. Losses at the gene ends were 4 bases for V and 3 bases for J; bases not matched to a gene: 26. Germline V gene data show CDR1 as SGHDN and CDR2 as FVKESK. This CDR3 is 22 amino acids long. The CDR3 loop reads CASSPLLYWGTGTSPGTDTQYF. The DNA of the CDR3 is TGTGCCAGCAGCCCTCTCCTATATTGGGGGACAGGGACTTCCCCTGGGACAGATACGCAGTATTTT.

The chain links TRBV6-1 to TRBJ2-5; 10 bases map to TRBD2. The CDR3 length is 15 residues. V dropped 4 bases and J dropped 2; count of bases not matched to a gene: 4. Germline CDR1 MNHNS, CDR2 SASEGT. The CDR3 region is CASSGEAGGQETQYF. The DNA of the CDR3 is TGTGCCAGCAGTGGAGAAGCGGGAGGGCAAGAGACCCAGTACTTC.

This clone has at least ten counts. The chain uses TRBV27 and TRBJ2-3, with 7 bases identical to TRBD2. The CDR3 is 14 amino acids. Unmatched junction bases numbered 15, after V lost 4 bases and J lost 14 bases. Germline V gene data show CDR1 as MNHEY and CDR2 as SMNVEV (reference sequence). The CDR3 coding sequence is TGTGCCAGCAGTTCAGGAGGGTCTGGCGGGAGAGGGTATTTT. Its translation is CASSSGGSGGRGYF.

This chain uses TRBV7-9 with TRBJ2-2; D possibly matches TRBD1 or TRBD2 (6 bases each). This CDR3 has 17 residues. Germline CDR1 SEHNR, CDR2 FQNEAQ (reference sequence). V was trimmed by 5 bases and J by 2 bases, leaving 18 bases between them. The CDR3 DNA sequence: TGTGCCAGCAGCCGACTGAGGGGGGAGGATAACACCGGGGAGCTGTTTTTT. Translating gives CASSRLRGEDNTGELFF.